This T cell receptor beta chain was retrieved from a study of CD8 T cells in ankylosing spondylitis. MiXCR, run by TCRdb on the 5' RACE reads, gives a single entry per CDR3 protein. Here the sample spans about 140,000 distinct CDR3 sequences, approximately 8.4% being singletons. In regard to this clonotype: Its specificity is not known.

General study findings and limits: Some motif variants had been reported before (in reactive arthritis synovial fluid and blood). As for the disease-linked clones, they showed a CD8+ phenotype and occurred at relatively low frequencies in peripheral blood.

CDR1 and CDR2 (germline): MNHEY, SVGAGI. The CDR3 covers 12 residues. Deletions cut 6 bases from V and 8 bases from J, with 13 bases between. The genes are TRBV6-5 and TRBJ1-2; D possibly corresponds to TRBD1 (5 bases). Sequencing was carried out using synovial fluid, either unsorted or a sorted T cell fraction (not recorded which). This sequence originates from a male donor with ankylosing spondylitis. CDR3: CASRAGYSGYTF. Written as DNA, the CDR3 is TGTGCCAGCAGGGCAGGGTATAGCGGCTACACCTTC.